The 9 T cell receptor beta chains in this list originate from one sample, sequenced in a study of T cell responses to AZD1222 COVID-19 vaccine. Profiled with immunoSEQ multiplex PCR; TCRdb holds only in-frame clones, not every one. The sample contains about 48,000 clones, 80% to 90% of which appear only once. This material consisted of peripheral blood, taken 28 days after the second AZD1222 dose. These receptors were taken from an adult who received the AZD1222 COVID-19 vaccine.

This clone has only a few counts. The chain uses TRBV6-4 and TRBJ2-2; 11 bases agree with TRBD2. CDR1 and CDR2 (germline): MRHNA, SNTAGT. The CDR3 consists of 15 residues. V lost 5 bases, J lost 4 bases, and 3 bases stayed unmatched. The CDR3 is CASSLLAGATGELFF. The CDR3 nucleotides are TGTGCCAGCAGTCTACTAGCGGGAGCCACCGGGGAGCTGTTTTTT.

The V and J genes are TRBV20-1 and TRBJ1-5; D gene ambiguous. From germline, CDR1 is DFQATT and CDR2 SNEGSKA (reference sequence). The CDR3 covers 14 residues. Trimming removed 3 bases at V and 6 bases at J, with 15 bases between. The CDR3 spells CSASRFNEGQPQHF. In nucleotides, the CDR3 is TGCAGTGCTAGTAGATTCAATGAGGGTCAGCCCCAGCATTTT.

The rearrangement links TRBV3-1 (or the pseudogene TRBV3-2) to TRBJ1-1; D remains ambiguous. This CDR3 region has 13 residues. Trimming took 0 bases from V and 3 from J, leaving 5 bases between them. Germline values: CDR1 LGHDT, CDR2 YNNKEL (reference sequence). The CDR3 region is CASSQDGDTEAFF. In DNA form, the CDR3 reads TGTGCCAGCAGCCAAGACGGCGACACTGAAGCTTTCTTT.

V and J are TRBV11-3 and TRBJ1-1; D may be TRBD1 (6 bases). Germline V CDR1 and CDR2: SGHNT, YENEEA. This CDR3 region has 12 residues. V lost 1 base, J lost 11 bases, and 11 bases lay in between. The CDR3 here is CASSLGGGGAFF. The CDR3 region has the DNA TGTGCCAGCAGCTTAGGCGGAGGGGGTGCTTTCTTT.

The chain has TRBV24-1 and TRBJ2-2; TRBD1 aligns across 10 bases. Germline CDR1 and CDR2: KGHDR and SFDVKD. The CDR3 is 18 amino acids. J gave up 4 bases and V 0 bases, and 7 bases lay outside the gene matches. CDR3 DNA sequence: TGTGCCACCAGTGATTTGCGTGACGGGACAGGGGTCACCGGGGAGCTGTTTTTT. It yields the protein CATSDLRDGTGVTGELFF.

V gene TRBV7-8 combines with J gene TRBJ2-1, with 11 positions matching TRBD2. CDR1 and CDR2 (germline): SGHVS, FQNEAQ. V lost 5 bases, J lost 11 bases, and 14 bases stayed unmatched. CDR3 length: 16 residues. CDR3 region: CASSPPGASGRLQQFF. The CDR3 DNA sequence: TGTGCCAGCAGCCCGCCCGGGGCTAGCGGGAGGCTACAGCAGTTCTTC.

The chain has TRBV5-5 and TRBJ2-7; D may be TRBD1 (5 bases). This CDR3 region has 13 residues. The germline V gene has CDR1 SGHKS and CDR2 YYEKEE (reference sequence). Trimming pared 1 base from V and 4 bases from J, leaving 9 bases between. As DNA, the CDR3 is TGTGCCAGCAGCTTGAGGCAGGGTTACGAGCAGTACTTC. This codes for CASSLRQGYEQYF.

This sequence joins TRBV7-9 and TRBJ1-1, with D perhaps matching TRBD1 (6 bases). The ends were cut back, 1 base at V and 6 bases at J, with 9 bases in the middle. The CDR3 is made up of 13 amino acids. In germline, CDR1 is SEHNR, CDR2 FQNEAQ (reference sequence). The CDR3 sequence is CASSLVQGSEAFF. The DNA of the CDR3 is TGTGCCAGCAGCTTAGTACAGGGATCTGAAGCTTTCTTT.

The J gene is TRBJ2-4, the V gene TRBV28; the D gene could be TRBD1 or TRBD2 (6 bases each). The CDR3 loop spans 16 amino acids. V lost 6 bases to trimming and J lost 0 bases, with 15 bases between them. In germline, CDR1 is MDHEN, CDR2 SYDVKM. The CDR3 is CASSLGGRLAKNIQYF. CDR3 in DNA: TGTGCCAGCAGCCTAGGGGGGCGGCTAGCCAAAAACATTCAGTACTTC.